This T cell receptor beta chain was sequenced during a study of memory CD4+ T cells and cytomegalovirus serostatus (dated by TCRdb to between 2018 and 2020). Study-level background: The cohort included around 33 healthy adults from Belgium, of whom 9 were CMV seropositive and roughly 24 were CMV seronegative. To replicate a published TCR-based CMV serostatus classifier, the researchers sequenced the CD4+ memory TCRbeta repertoires of a Belgian cohort whose cytomegalovirus serostatus was known. Here is what the overall study found, with its caveats: Only CD4+CD45RO+ memory cells were sequenced, in contrast to the original study, which included naive and memory CD4+ and CD8+ populations. Of more than 150 previously reported CMV-associated TCRbeta sequences, some 67 appeared in the CD4+ memory repertoires, each in one to five individuals. CMV serostatus prediction reached a median bootstrapped AUC of approximately 0.96 with the original framework and just under 0.92 with a US-trained random forest. The results were interpreted as suggesting that the CMV-associated TCR signature is largely present in the CD4+ memory repertoire. On the Belgian cohort, the classifier built on the original framework reached a median bootstrapped AUC of roughly 0.96, with a 95% CI of 0.76-1.00.

Spanning cysteine to phenylalanine, the CDR3 consists of 14 amino acids. Only the CDR3 region is kept as DNA, spanning 42 bases read in frame from base 1. Taken from the germline V gene (reference sequence), the CDR1 and CDR2 loops are SGHNT and YYREEE. V sheds 4 bases and J sheds 0 bases, leaving 5 bases between their ends. Genomic DNA was extracted from sorted cells with the Quick-DNA Microprep Kit. TCRbeta DNA was amplified with the immunoSEQ hsTCRbeta kit following the manufacturer's protocol. TCRbeta libraries were sequenced on an Illumina MiSeq instrument. For the original study's pipeline: Following removal of out-of-frame sequences, 2,204,828 distinct TCRbeta sequences were retained, with an average of around 70,000 per individual. Each individual was scored using the number of 150 to 200 previously reported CMV-associated TCRbeta sequences that the individual carried and the total number of productive distinct TCRbeta sequences. A beta-binomial model was reimplemented in Python, and scikit-learn random forests with default parameters were trained on data from the US cohort. Classifier performance on the Belgian cohort was summarized as median AUC with percentile confidence intervals over 10,000 bootstrap iterations. What TCRdb holds here is the immuneACCESS table cut down to in-frame rearrangements. Part of the clones is not present; checked against another copy, under half of the missing clones reflect an unresolved V gene, and the others are unexplained. V, J and clone size are taken as reported in that table, and D and trimming were inferred from the DNA itself. This sample comprises over 45,000 clones, more than 70% of them detected only once. The top ten hold 0.5% of the sample.

With regard to this clone: Its cognate antigen has yet to be identified. It has no much larger one-base neighbor in the sample; base qualities were not kept.

Single viable CD3+CD4+CD8-CD45RO+ cells were sorted as memory CD4+ T cells on a FACSAria II. To determine CMV serostatus, a Roche Elecsys assay was used that detects serum IgG against CMV pp150, pp28, p38 and p52. After thawing, total CD4+ T cells were enriched by positive selection with CD4 magnetic microbeads. The samples came from a separate study whose specific focus was interrogating the CD4+ T cell memory repertoire. Following standard operating procedures, peripheral blood mononuclear cells were isolated and cryopreserved, while serum was kept at -80 degrees C. The staining used CD3-PerCP (BW264/56), CD4-APC (RPA-T4), CD45RO-PE (UCHT1) and CD8-Pacific Orange (3B5) antibodies, and Sytox blue was used to exclude non-viable cells.

This chain joins TRBV5-4 to TRBJ2-6, with no reliable assignment of the D segment. The sequencing sample was made of memory CD4+ T cells from blood. The clonotype was recovered from an adult in good health and CMV-seronegative. Some clones in this sample may be carry-over from other donors' samples. CDR3 region: CASSGDSGANVLTF. The DNA reads TGTGCCAGCAGCGGTGACTCTGGGGCCAACGTCCTGACTTTC.